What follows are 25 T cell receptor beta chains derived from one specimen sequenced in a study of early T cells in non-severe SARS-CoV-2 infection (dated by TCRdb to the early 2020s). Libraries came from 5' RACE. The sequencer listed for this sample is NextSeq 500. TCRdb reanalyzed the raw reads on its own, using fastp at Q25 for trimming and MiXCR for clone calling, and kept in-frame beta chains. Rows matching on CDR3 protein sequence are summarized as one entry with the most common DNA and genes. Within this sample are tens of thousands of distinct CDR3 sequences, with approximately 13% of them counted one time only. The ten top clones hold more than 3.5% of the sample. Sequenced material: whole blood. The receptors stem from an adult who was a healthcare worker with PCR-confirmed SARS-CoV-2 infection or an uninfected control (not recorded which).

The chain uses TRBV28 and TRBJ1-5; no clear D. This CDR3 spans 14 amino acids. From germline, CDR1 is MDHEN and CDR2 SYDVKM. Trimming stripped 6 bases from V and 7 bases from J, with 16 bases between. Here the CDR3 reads CASRSPATTQPQHF. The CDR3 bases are TGTGCCAGCAGGAGTCCGGCCACCACGCAGCCCCAGCATTTT.

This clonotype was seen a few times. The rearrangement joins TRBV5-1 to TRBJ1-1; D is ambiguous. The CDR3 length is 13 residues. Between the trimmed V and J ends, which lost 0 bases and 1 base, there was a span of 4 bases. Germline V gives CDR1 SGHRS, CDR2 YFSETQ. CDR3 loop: CASSLDPNTEAFF. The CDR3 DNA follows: TGCGCCAGCAGCTTGGATCCGAACACTGAAGCTTTCTTT.

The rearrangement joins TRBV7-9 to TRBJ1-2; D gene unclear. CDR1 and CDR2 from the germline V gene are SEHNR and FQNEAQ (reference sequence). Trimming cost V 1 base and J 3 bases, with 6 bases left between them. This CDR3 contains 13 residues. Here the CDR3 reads CASSLGGDYGYTF. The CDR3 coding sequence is TGTGCCAGCAGCTTAGGGGGAGACTATGGCTACACCTTC. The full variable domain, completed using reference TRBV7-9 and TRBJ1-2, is DTGVSQNPRHKITKRGQNVTFRCDPISEHNRLYWYRQTLGQGPEFLTYFQNEAQLEKSRLLSDRFSAERPKGSFSTLEIQRTEQGDSAMYLCASSLGGDYGYTFGSGTRLTVV.

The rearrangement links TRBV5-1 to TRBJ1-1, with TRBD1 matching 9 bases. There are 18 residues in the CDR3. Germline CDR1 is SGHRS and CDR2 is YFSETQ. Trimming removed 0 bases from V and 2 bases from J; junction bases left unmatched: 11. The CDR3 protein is CASSLAKDRGEVNTEAFF. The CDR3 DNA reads TGCGCCAGCAGCTTGGCCAAGGACAGGGGCGAGGTAAACACTGAAGCTTTCTTT.

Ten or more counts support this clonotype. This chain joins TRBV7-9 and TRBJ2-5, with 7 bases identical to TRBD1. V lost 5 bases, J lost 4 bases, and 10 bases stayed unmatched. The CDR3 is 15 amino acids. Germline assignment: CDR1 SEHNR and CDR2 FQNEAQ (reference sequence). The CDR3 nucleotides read TGTGCCAGCAGCCTCCGACAGGGTCGAGGAGAGACCCAGTACTTC. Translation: CASSLRQGRGETQYF.

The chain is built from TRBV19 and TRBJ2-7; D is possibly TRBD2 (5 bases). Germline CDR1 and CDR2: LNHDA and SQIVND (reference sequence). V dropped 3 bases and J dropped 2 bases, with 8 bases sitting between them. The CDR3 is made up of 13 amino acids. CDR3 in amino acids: CASSMHGAYEQYF. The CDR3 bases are TGTGCCAGTAGTATGCACGGGGCCTACGAGCAGTACTTC. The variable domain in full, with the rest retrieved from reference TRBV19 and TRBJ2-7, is DGGITQSPKYLFRKEGQNVTLSCEQNLNHDAMYWYRQDPGQGLRLIYYSQIVNDFQKGDIAEGYSVSREKKESFPLTVTSAQKNPTAFYLCASSMHGAYEQYFGPGTRLTVT.

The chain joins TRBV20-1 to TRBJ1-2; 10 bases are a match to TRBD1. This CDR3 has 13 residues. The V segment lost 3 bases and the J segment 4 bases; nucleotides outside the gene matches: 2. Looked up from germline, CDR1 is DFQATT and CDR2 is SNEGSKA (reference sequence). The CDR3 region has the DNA TGCAGTGCTAGGACAGGGGGCAGCTATGGCTACACCTTC. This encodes CSARTGGSYGYTF.

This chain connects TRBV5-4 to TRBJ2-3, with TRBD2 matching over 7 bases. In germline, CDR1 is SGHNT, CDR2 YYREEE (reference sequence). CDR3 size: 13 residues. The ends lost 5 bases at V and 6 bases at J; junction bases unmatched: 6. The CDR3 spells CASRAGTIDTQYF. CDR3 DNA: TGTGCCAGCAGGGCCGGGACTATCGATACGCAGTATTTT.

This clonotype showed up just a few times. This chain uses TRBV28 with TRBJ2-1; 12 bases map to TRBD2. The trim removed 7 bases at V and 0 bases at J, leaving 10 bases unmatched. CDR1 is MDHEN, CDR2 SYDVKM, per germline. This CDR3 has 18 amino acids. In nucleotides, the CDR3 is TGTGCCAGCACCTCGCTAGCGGGAGGGCGTAGCTCCTACAATGAGCAGTTCTTC. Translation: CASTSLAGGRSSYNEQFF.

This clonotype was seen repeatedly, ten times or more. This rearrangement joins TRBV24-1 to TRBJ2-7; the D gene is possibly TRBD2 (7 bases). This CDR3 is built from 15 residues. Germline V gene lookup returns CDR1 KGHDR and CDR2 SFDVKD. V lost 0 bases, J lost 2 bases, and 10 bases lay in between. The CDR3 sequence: CATSDLAGAPYEQYF. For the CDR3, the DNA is TGTGCCACCAGTGATTTGGCGGGGGCCCCCTACGAGCAGTACTTC.

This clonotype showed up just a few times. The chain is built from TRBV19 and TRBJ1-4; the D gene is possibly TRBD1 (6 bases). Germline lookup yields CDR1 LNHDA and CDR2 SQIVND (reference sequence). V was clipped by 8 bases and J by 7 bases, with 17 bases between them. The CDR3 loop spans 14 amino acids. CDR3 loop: CASSDRNLSEKLFF. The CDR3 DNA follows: TGTGCCAGTTCCGACAGGAATTTAAGTGAAAAACTGTTTTTT.

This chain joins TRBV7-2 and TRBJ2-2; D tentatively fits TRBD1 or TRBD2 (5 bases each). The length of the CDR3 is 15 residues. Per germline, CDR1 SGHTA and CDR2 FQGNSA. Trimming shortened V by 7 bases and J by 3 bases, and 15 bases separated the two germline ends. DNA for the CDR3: TGTGCCAGCACCCCAGCTAGGGGACACACCGGGGAGCTGTTTTTT. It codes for CASTPARGHTGELFF.

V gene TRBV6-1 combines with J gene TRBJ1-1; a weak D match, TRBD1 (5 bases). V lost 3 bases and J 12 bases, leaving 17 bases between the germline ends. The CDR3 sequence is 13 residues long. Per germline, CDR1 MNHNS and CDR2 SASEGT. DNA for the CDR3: TGTGCCAGCAGTGAGAGGACACCGGGTATGCCTTTCTTT. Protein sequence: CASSERTPGMPFF.

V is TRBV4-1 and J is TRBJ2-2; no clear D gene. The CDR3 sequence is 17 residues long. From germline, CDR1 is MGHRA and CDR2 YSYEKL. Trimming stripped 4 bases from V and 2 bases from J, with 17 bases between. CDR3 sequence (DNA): TGCGCCAGCAGCCCTAACATCCGAGGCGGTAACACCGGGGAGCTGTTTTTT. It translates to CASSPNIRGGNTGELFF.

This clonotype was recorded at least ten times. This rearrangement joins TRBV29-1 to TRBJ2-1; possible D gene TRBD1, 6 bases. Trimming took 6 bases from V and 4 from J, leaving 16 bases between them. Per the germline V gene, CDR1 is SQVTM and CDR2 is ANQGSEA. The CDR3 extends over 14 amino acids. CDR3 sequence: CSVARGTLYNEQFF. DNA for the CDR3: TGCAGCGTGGCCAGGGGTACTCTTTACAATGAGCAGTTCTTC.

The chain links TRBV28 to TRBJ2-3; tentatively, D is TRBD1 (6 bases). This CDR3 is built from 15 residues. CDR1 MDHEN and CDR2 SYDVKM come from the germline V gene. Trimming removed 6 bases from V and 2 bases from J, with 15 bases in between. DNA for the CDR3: TGTGCCAGCAGGCCGGGACACACTTACACAGATACGCAGTATTTT. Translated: CASRPGHTYTDTQYF.

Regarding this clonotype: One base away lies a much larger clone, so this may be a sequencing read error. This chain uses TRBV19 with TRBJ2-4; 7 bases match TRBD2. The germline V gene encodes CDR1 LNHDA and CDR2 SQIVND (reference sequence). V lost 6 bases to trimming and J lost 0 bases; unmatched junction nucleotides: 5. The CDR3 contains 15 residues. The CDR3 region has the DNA TGTGCCAGTAGGCGGGACTATCGAGCCAAAAACATTCAGTACTTC. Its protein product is CASRRDYRAKNIQYF.

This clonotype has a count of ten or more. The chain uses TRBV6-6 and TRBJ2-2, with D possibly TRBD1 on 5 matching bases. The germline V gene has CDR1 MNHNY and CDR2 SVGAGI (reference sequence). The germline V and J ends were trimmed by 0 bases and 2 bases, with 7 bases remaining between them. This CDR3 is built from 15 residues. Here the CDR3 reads CASSYSTVNTGELFF. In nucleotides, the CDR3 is TGTGCCAGCAGTTACTCGACAGTCAACACCGGGGAGCTGTTTTTT.

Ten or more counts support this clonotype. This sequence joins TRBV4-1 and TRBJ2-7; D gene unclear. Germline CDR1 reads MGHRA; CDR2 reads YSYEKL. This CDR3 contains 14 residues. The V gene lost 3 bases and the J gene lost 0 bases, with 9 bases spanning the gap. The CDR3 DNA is TGCGCCAGCAGCCAGGCGGTGAGCTCCTACGAGCAGTACTTC. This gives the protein CASSQAVSSYEQYF.

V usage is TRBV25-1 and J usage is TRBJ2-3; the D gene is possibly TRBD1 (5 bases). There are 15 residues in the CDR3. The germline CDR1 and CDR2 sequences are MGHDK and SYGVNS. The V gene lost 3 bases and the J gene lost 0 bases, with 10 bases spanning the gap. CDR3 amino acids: CASSDWGDSTDTQYF. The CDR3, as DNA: TGTGCCAGCAGTGATTGGGGCGACAGCACAGATACGCAGTATTTT.

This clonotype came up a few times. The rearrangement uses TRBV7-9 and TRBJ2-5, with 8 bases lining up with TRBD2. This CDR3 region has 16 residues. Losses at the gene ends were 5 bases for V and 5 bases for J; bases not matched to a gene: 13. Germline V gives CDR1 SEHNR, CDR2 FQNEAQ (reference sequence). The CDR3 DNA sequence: TGTGCCAGCAGCCCAGGAGCGGGAGAGGCGCCTGAGACCCAGTACTTC. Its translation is CASSPGAGEAPETQYF.

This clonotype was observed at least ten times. The CDR3 loop is CAWREQGYTEAFF. The CDR3 nucleotides are TGTGCCTGGAGGGAACAGGGGTACACTGAAGCTTTCTTT. The rearrangement links TRBV30 to TRBJ1-1, with 7 bases identical to TRBD1. Germline V gene lookup returns CDR1 GTSNPN and CDR2 SVGIG (reference sequence). The CDR3 length is 13 residues. The trim removed 3 bases at V and 3 bases at J, leaving 4 bases unmatched.

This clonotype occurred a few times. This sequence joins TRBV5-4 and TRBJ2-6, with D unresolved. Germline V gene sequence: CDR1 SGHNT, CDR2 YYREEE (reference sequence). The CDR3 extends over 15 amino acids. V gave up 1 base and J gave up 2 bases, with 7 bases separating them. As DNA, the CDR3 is TGTGCCAGCAGCTTGTGGGCCACTGGGGCCAACGTCCTGACTTTC. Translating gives CASSLWATGANVLTF.

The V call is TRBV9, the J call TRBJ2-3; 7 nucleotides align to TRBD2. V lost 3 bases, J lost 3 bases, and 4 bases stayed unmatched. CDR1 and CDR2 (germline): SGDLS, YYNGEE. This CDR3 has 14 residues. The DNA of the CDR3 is TGTGCCAGCAGCGGGGGAGGGCCGACAGATACGCAGTATTTT. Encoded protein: CASSGGGPTDTQYF.

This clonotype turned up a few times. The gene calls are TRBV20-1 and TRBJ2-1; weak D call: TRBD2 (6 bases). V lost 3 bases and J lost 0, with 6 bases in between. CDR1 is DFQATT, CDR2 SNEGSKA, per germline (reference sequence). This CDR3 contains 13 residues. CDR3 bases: TGCAGTGCTAGCGGGAGCTCCTACAATGAGCAGTTCTTC. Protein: CSASGSSYNEQFF.